This T cell receptor beta chain was obtained from a study of T cells in Graves' hyperthyroidism and ophthalmopathy. Study conclusions and caveats: With a median lead of 6.5 months before onset, the model predicted ophthalmopathy.

Note on this clonotype: Antigen specificity is unknown. Since a much larger clone is just one base distant, this may be a read error. The conserved phenylalanine or tryptophan is not found at the CDR3 terminus, so this likely reflects a read error.

CDR3 size: 15 residues. Trimming removed 6 bases from V and 2 bases from J; junction bases left unmatched: 9. Germline CDR1 reads KGHSH; CDR2 reads LQKENI. Amplified TCR beta CDR3 regions derived from RNA transcripts. First-round RT-PCR of the TCR CDR3 relied on the HTBI primer set. MiXCR, applied by TCRdb to the multiplex PCR reads, yields one record per CDR3 protein. The profile shows a few hundred thousand distinct CDR3 sequences, around 17% of them singletons. The chain couples TRBV18 to TRBJ1-1; TRBD1 matches 7 bases. This sequence was found in a woman aged 45-65 years with Graves' hyperthyroidism. The sample comprised blood. CDR3 sequence: CASSQSTGANTEAFS. CDR3 DNA: TGTGCCAGCTCCCAGAGTACAGGGGCCAACACTGAAGCTTTCTCT.